This passage covers 9 T cell receptor beta chains from one sample sequenced in a study of cytomegalovirus exposure and HLA in healthy donors. The table came from immunoSEQ multiplex PCR; TCRdb's copy has only in-frame clones and leaves some out. The data contain roughly 84,000 clones, roughly 93% of them singletons. Sequenced sample: PBMCs. The receptors were gathered from a man under 40 in good health and CMV-seronegative.

The J gene is TRBJ1-5, the V gene TRBV5-1, with no clear D. Germline V gives CDR1 SGHRS, CDR2 YFSETQ. CDR3 length: 12 residues. The CDR3 DNA follows: TGCGGCGGGGTGGTTTCAAGAAGGCCCCAGCATTTT. Translated, it gives CGGVVSRRPQHF.

V and J are TRBV9 and TRBJ2-7; tentatively, D is TRBD2 (6 bases). This CDR3 has 18 amino acids. V was clipped by 0 bases and J by 0 bases, with 19 bases between them. Germline lookup yields CDR1 SGDLS and CDR2 YYNGEE. This chain's CDR3 is CASSVAPRAGLTSYEQYF. CDR3 bases: TGTGCCAGCAGCGTAGCCCCTCGTGCGGGATTAACCTCCTACGAGCAGTACTTC.

This clone was observed once. The germline gene is not matched at one end of the junction; a read error may be the cause. The chain joins TRBV7-7 to TRBJ1-1, with D possibly being TRBD1 (5 bases). The CDR3 extends over 13 amino acids. Germline V gene data show CDR1 as SSHAT and CDR2 as FNYEAQ (reference sequence). The CDR3 DNA is TGTGCTAGCAGCCAAGACAGGAACACTGAAGCTTTCTTT. Translating gives CASSQDRNTEAFF.

This sequence joins TRBV5-1 and TRBJ2-7; 7 bases line up with TRBD1. The CDR3 runs 13 residues. Germline V lookup: CDR1 SGHRS, CDR2 YFSETQ. Trimming at V came to 0 bases and at J to 6 bases, leaving 3 bases not matched to a gene. The CDR3 sequence is CASSLARQGEQYF. DNA for the CDR3: TGCGCCAGCAGCTTGGCCAGACAGGGCGAGCAGTACTTC.

CDR3: CASSQSMLGGRVDTQYF. Here the CDR3 DNA reads TGTGCCAGCAGCCAGTCGATGTTGGGCGGGAGGGTAGATACGCAGTATTTT. This chain uses TRBV5-4 with TRBJ2-3, with 9 bases matching TRBD2. Unmatched junction bases numbered 14, after V lost 4 bases and J lost 5 bases. The CDR3 spans 17 residues. The germline CDR1 and CDR2 sequences are SGHNT and YYREEE (reference sequence).

This clone was counted only a few times. The CDR3 reads CASSEGSQGSDEQYF. The CDR3 region has the DNA TGTGCCAGCAGTGAAGGATCCCAGGGTAGTGACGAGCAGTACTTC. The chain carries TRBV6-1 and TRBJ2-7, with D possibly TRBD1 on 5 matching bases. This CDR3 is built from 15 residues. Trimming shortened V by 1 base and J by 5 bases, and 15 bases separated the two germline ends. CDR1 and CDR2 from the germline V gene are MNHNS and SASEGT.

CDR3: CASSLAGGGEKLFF. DNA for the CDR3: TGTGCCAGCAGCTTAGCAGGGGGAGGTGAAAAACTGTTTTTT. The chain uses TRBV11-2 and TRBJ1-4; the match to TRBD1 covers 7 bases. The length of the CDR3 is 14 residues. Germline trimming cut 1 base from V and 7 bases from J; bases unmatched to any gene: 3. Germline V gene data show CDR1 as SGHAT and CDR2 as FQNNGV. Full variable domain (remainder filled in from reference TRBV11-2 and TRBJ1-4): EAGVAQSPRYKIIEKRQSVAFWCNPISGHATLYWYQQILGQGPKLLIQFQNNGVVDDSQLPKDRFSAERLKGVDSTLKIQPAKLEDSAVYLCASSLAGGGEKLFFGSGTQLSVL.

This rearrangement joins TRBV11-2 to TRBJ2-3; tentatively, D is TRBD2 (5 bases). Trimming pared 0 bases from V and 2 bases from J, leaving 15 bases between. Germline CDR1 reads SGHAT; CDR2 reads FQNNGV. The CDR3 consists of 17 residues. CDR3 DNA sequence: TGTGCCAGCAGCTTAGACGGAGGAGCCCGTAACACAGATACGCAGTATTTT. Its translation: CASSLDGGARNTDTQYF. The variable domain in full, completed from reference TRBV11-2 and TRBJ2-3, reads EAGVAQSPRYKIIEKRQSVAFWCNPISGHATLYWYQQILGQGPKLLIQFQNNGVVDDSQLPKDRFSAERLKGVDSTLKIQPAKLEDSAVYLCASSLDGGARNTDTQYFGPGTRLTVL.

V gene TRBV4-1 combines with J gene TRBJ1-4; D not certain. Germline CDR1 is MGHRA and CDR2 is YSYEKL. The CDR3 contains 15 residues. Trimming took 4 bases from V and 5 from J, leaving 14 bases between them. The CDR3 bases are TGCGCCAGCAGCCCCATGTGGCCCGGGAATGAAAAACTGTTTTTT. This encodes CASSPMWPGNEKLFF.